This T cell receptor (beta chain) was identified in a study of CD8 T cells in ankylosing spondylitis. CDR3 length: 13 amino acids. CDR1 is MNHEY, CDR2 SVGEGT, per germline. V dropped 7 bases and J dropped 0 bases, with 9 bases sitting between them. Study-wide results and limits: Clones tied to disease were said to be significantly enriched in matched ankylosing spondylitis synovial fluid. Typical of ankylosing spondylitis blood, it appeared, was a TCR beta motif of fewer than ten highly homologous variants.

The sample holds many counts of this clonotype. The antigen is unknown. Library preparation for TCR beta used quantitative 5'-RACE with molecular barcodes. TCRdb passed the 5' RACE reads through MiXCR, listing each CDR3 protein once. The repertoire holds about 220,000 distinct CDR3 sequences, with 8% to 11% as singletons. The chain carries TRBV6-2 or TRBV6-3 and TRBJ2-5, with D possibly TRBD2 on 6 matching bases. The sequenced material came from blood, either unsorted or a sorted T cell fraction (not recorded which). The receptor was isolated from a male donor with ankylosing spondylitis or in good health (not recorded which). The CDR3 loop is CASTGGYQETQYF. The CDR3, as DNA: TGTGCCAGCACAGGAGGGTACCAAGAGACCCAGTACTTC.